What follows is one T cell receptor beta chain and its context. The sample is drawn from a study of blood T cell repertoires in COVID-19. Germline values: CDR1 KGHSH, CDR2 LQKENI. With V trimmed by 6 bases and J by 3 bases, 4 bases remained unmatched. The CDR3 is 15 residues long. Per the authors' pipeline: Researchers report that nucleated cell counts were estimated from reference gene primer amplification. TCRdb's table, derived via immunoSEQ multiplex PCR, lists solely in-frame clones and lacks some. V, J and clone size are those of that table, while D and trimming were read from the DNA. The table lists roughly 100,000 clones, approximately 86% of them singletons, with around 20% in the top ten.

The TCR sequence derives from a woman aged 80 or older with acute or convalescent COVID-19. The specimen was peripheral blood. J is TRBJ2-7 and V is TRBV18, with 14 bases matching TRBD2. CDR3 in DNA: TGTGCCAGCTCGCGGACTAGCGGGGGGCTCTACGAGCAGTACTTC. This codes for CASSRTSGGLYEQYF.